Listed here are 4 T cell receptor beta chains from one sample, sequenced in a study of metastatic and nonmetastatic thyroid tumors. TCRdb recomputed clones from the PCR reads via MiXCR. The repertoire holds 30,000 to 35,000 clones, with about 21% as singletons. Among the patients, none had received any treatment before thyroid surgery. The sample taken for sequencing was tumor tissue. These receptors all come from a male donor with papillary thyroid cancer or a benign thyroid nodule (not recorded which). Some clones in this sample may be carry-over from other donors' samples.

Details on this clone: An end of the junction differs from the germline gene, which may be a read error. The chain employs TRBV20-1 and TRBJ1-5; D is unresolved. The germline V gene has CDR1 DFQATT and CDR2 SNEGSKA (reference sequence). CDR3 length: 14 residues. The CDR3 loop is CSASHPKGNQSQHF. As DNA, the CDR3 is TGCAGTGCTAGCCATCCTAAGGGCAATCAGTCCCAGCATTTT.

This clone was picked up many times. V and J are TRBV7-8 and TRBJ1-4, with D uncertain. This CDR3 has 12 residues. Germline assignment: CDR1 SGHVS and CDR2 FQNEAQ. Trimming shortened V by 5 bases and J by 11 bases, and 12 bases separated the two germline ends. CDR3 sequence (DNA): TGTGCCAGCAGCACAGTGATGGGGAAACTGTTTTTT. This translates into CASSTVMGKLFF. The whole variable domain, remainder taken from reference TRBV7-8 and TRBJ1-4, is GAGVSQSPRYKVAKRGQDVALRCDPISGHVSLFWYQQALGQGPEFLTYFQNEAQLDKSGLPSDRFFAERPEGSVSTLKIQRTQQEDSAVYLCASSTVMGKLFFGSGTQLSVL.

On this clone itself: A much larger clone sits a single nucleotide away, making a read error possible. The CDR3 protein is CSFEVIVGETQYF. In DNA form, the CDR3 reads TGCAGCTTCGAGGTTATTGTCGGCGAGACCCAGTACTTC. This chain joins TRBV29-1 and TRBJ2-5, with unresolved D. Germline assignment: CDR1 SQVTM and CDR2 ANQGSEA. This CDR3 region has 13 residues. Trimming took off 8 bases at V and 5 bases at J, with 18 bases between the two ends.

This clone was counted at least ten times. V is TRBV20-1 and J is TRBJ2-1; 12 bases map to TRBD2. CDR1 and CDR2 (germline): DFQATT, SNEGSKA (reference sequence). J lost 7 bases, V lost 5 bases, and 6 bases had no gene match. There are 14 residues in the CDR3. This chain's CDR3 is CSALAGGSNNEQFF. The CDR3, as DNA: TGCAGTGCTCTAGCGGGAGGGTCGAATAATGAGCAGTTCTTC.